A single sample is the source of the 15 T cell receptor beta chains below, sequenced in a study of T-cell reconstitution after alpha-beta-depleted transplantation in children. Researchers prepared the TCRbeta library using unique molecular identifiers, the study reports. MiXCR, run by TCRdb on the PCR reads, gives a single entry per CDR3 protein. The table has 15,000 to 20,000 distinct CDR3 sequences, approximately 13% seen once. The sample here was PBMCs, mostly from graft donor cells, taken 180 days after TCRalphabeta/CD19-depleted stem cell transplant. Receptor source: a boy younger than two who had a stem cell transplant for Wiskott-Aldrich syndrome, so the T cells may come from the graft donor.

This clonotype showed up many times. The rearrangement links TRBV3-1 to TRBJ2-1, with a possible D match to TRBD2 (5 bases). From germline, CDR1 is LGHDT and CDR2 YNNKEL (reference sequence). Trimming removed 11 bases from V and 10 bases from J, with 21 bases in between. The CDR3 runs to 13 residues. The CDR3 sequence: CASRAASFLEQFF. CDR3 nucleotide sequence: TGTGCCTCCCGAGCGGCTAGCTTCTTAGAGCAGTTCTTC.

Written as DNA, the CDR3 is TGCGCCAGCAGCAGGGGGGGGTATATTAGCGATGAGCAGTTCTTC. Encoded protein: CASSRGGYISDEQFF. This chain connects TRBV5-1 to TRBJ2-1; D may be TRBD2 (7 bases). The germline V and J ends were trimmed by 4 bases and 8 bases, with 19 bases remaining between them. Germline V lookup: CDR1 SGHRS, CDR2 YFSETQ. This CDR3 spans 15 amino acids.

This chain connects TRBV30 to TRBJ1-2; 10 bases map to TRBD1. The V segment lost 5 bases and the J segment 10 bases; nucleotides outside the gene matches: 10. This CDR3 region has 13 residues. Germline V CDR1 and CDR2: GTSNPN, SVGIG (reference sequence). In DNA form, the CDR3 reads TGTGCCTGGCGAATCCCGGACAGGGGGGACTACACCTTC. It codes for CAWRIPDRGDYTF.

This chain uses TRBV6-2 or TRBV6-3 with TRBJ2-7, with D possibly matching TRBD2 (5 bases). The CDR3 covers 13 residues. The V and J ends lost 2 bases and 6 bases respectively, with 11 bases between them. Per germline, CDR1 MNHEY and CDR2 SVGEGT. The CDR3 DNA sequence: TGTGCCAGCAGTTACACGAGCGGTTCCGAGCAGTACTTC. It encodes CASSYTSGSEQYF.

The rearrangement uses TRBV4-1 and TRBJ2-5; D remains unclear. CDR3 length: 12 residues. CDR1 and CDR2 from the germline V gene are MGHRA and YSYEKL. V was shortened by 0 bases and J by 1 base, with 0 bases between the two germline ends. The CDR3 DNA is TGCGCCAGCAGCCAAGACCAAGAGACCCAGTACTTC. Translated: CASSQDQETQYF.

By share, this clonotype counts as medium-sized. This rearrangement joins TRBV2 to TRBJ2-7, with D tentatively TRBD1 (7 bases). The CDR3 has 15 residues. Between the trimmed V and J ends, which lost 2 bases and 5 bases, there was a span of 16 bases. Germline V gives CDR1 SNHLY, CDR2 FYNNEI. The chain's CDR3 is CASSEYGGGLNEQYF. The CDR3 DNA reads as TGTGCCAGCAGTGAATATGGAGGGGGCTTGAACGAGCAGTACTTC.

By sample share, this clonotype is medium-sized (0.01 to 0.1%). The rearrangement links TRBV4-1 to TRBJ2-1, with 10 bases identical to TRBD2. The germline V gene has CDR1 MGHRA and CDR2 YSYEKL. CDR3 length: 15 residues. With 4 bases clipped from V and 4 bases from J, the junction kept 4 bases outside the gene matches. CDR3 sequence (DNA): TGCGCCAGCAGCCCCACTAGCGGGGCTTACAATGAGCAGTTCTTC. Protein: CASSPTSGAYNEQFF.

The chain combines TRBV2 with TRBJ2-7; the match to TRBD1 covers 9 bases. The CDR3 extends over 13 amino acids. The ends lost 7 bases at V and 5 bases at J; junction bases unmatched: 6. Germline V gene lookup returns CDR1 SNHLY and CDR2 FYNNEI. This CDR3 is CASIRDRDHEQYF. The CDR3 DNA is TGTGCCAGCATCCGGGACAGGGACCACGAGCAGTACTTC.

At least ten counts were recorded for this clonotype. The gene calls are TRBV24-1 and TRBJ2-5, with TRBD1 matching over 7 bases. V gave up 4 bases and J gave up 4 bases; unmatched junction bases: 8. This CDR3 is 15 amino acids long. The germline V gene has CDR1 KGHDR and CDR2 SFDVKD. The CDR3 reads CATSEGKGAVETQYF. The CDR3 coding sequence is TGTGCCACCAGTGAGGGGAAGGGGGCCGTAGAGACCCAGTACTTC.

This chain links TRBV7-2 with TRBJ2-2, with 9 positions matching TRBD1. The ends lost 5 bases at V and 4 bases at J; junction bases unmatched: 8. The germline gives CDR1 SGHTA, CDR2 FQGNSA. The CDR3 length is 16 residues. The CDR3 nucleotides read TGTGCCAGCAGCCCCCGGACAGGGGCCCTCACCGGGGAGCTGTTTTTT. Translation gives CASSPRTGALTGELFF.

This clonotype was picked up many times. This sequence joins TRBV12-3 or TRBV12-4 and TRBJ2-2; 8 nucleotides match TRBD2. The CDR3 contains 12 residues. V lost 3 bases to trimming and J lost 11 bases; unmatched junction nucleotides: 2. Here the CDR3 DNA reads TGTGCCAGCAGTTTTAGCGGGGTCGAGCTGTTTTTT. Protein: CASSFSGVELFF.

This clonotype has a handful of counts. J is TRBJ2-7 and V is TRBV2, with D maybe TRBD1 (6 bases). CDR3 size: 16 residues. Germline loops: CDR1 SNHLY, CDR2 FYNNEI. Trimming took off 1 base at V and 2 bases at J, with 15 bases between the two ends. Here the CDR3 reads CASSEGRWQGPYEQYF. In DNA form, the CDR3 reads TGTGCCAGCAGTGAAGGGAGGTGGCAGGGGCCCTACGAGCAGTACTTC.

In this sample, this clonotype turned up a few times. The gene calls are TRBV20-1 and TRBJ2-3; 9 nucleotides match TRBD2. The V gene's germline CDR1 is DFQATT and CDR2 SNEGSKA (reference sequence). With 6 bases clipped from V and 2 bases from J, the junction kept 9 bases outside the gene matches. CDR3 size: 15 residues. This CDR3 is CSAPRSSGNTDTQYF. The CDR3 DNA is TGCAGTGCCCCCCGGTCTAGCGGGAACACAGATACGCAGTATTTT.

This clonotype showed up many times. The rearrangement links TRBV7-9 to TRBJ1-1, with TRBD1 matching 8 bases. V lost 5 bases and J lost 1; bases outside the gene matches: 6. The germline V gene encodes CDR1 SEHNR and CDR2 FQNEAQ (reference sequence). The CDR3 totals 15 residues. CDR3 nucleotides: TGTGCCAGCAGCCCCGGACAGGGAACGAACACTGAAGCTTTCTTT. Protein product: CASSPGQGTNTEAFF.

This clonotype was seen more than once but under ten times. The chain joins TRBV20-1 to TRBJ2-1; 9 nucleotides match TRBD2. Germline CDR1 reads DFQATT; CDR2 reads SNEGSKA (reference sequence). Trimming removed 4 bases from V and 6 bases from J; junction bases left unmatched: 7. The CDR3 contains 14 residues. The CDR3 nucleotides read TGCAGTGCTACCCCGGGACTAGCAGTCAATGAGCAGTTCTTC. Amino acids: CSATPGLAVNEQFF.